The T cell receptor beta chain described here comes from a study of T cell repertoires in cytomegalovirus infection. In the study overall: Newly reported HLA-C-restricted and thoroughly characterized HLA-B-restricted CMV epitopes were employed. Broader study findings: Cumulative public TCR beta family frequency identified carriers of CMV plus the relevant HLA.

This clonotype has a count of ten or more. Its specificity is not known. TCRdb reprocessed the reads with MiXCR, giving one entry per CDR3 protein. The sample has roughly 860,000 distinct CDR3 sequences, approximately 30% seen once. The CDR3 loop spans 18 amino acids. Trimming left V 0 bases short and J 1 base short, with 15 bases between. CDR1 is SGHVS, CDR2 FQNEAQ, per germline. This rearrangement joins TRBV7-8 to TRBJ2-2; tentative D call: TRBD1 (5 bases). This clonotype was obtained from a human donor in good health (CMV status not recorded). Some clones in this sample may be carry-over from other donors' samples. This material consisted of cultured CD8+ T cells from PBMCs, taken from culture after CMV antigen stimulation. CDR3 DNA: TGTGCCAGCAGCTTAGCGGGGCAGGACGAGGTGAACACCGGGGAGCTGTTTTTT. This codes for CASSLAGQDEVNTGELFF.